This T cell receptor beta chain emerged from a study of blood T cell repertoires in COVID-19. On the study more broadly: Material from acute and convalescent COVID-19 was sourced from the United States, Italy and Spain.

Clones were read by immunoSEQ multiplex PCR, and TCRdb kept only the in-frame ones, dropping some. This sample yields a few hundred thousand clones, of which about 90% are seen a single time; roughly 1% belongs to the top ten. The sequence derives from a woman between 25 and 40 years old who had recovered from COVID-19. The sequencing sample was made of PBMCs or T cells enriched from blood (not recorded which).

The CDR3 DNA reads TGTGCCAGCACCGCGGTACGGGGCACAGATACGCAGTATTTT. This codes for CASTAVRGTDTQYF. V usage is TRBV6-5 and J usage is TRBJ2-3, with no clear D. Looked up from germline, CDR1 is MNHEY and CDR2 is SVGAGI. V was clipped by 7 bases and J by 1 base, with 12 bases between them. The CDR3 extends over 14 amino acids.